The entry that follows covers one TCR beta chain sequence. What it recognizes is unknown. This sample was included in a study of shared clonotypes between healthy human individuals. Study summary: Ranging from 18 to 49 in age, donors were two women and a few men.

V trimming: 1 base; J trimming: 8 bases; junction bases outside the gene matches: 10. This CDR3 region has 15 residues. Germline V gene data show CDR1 as LNHDA and CDR2 as SQIVND (reference sequence). Generated by immunoSEQ multiplex PCR, the TCRdb table keeps only in-frame clones and is missing some. This table has about 640,000 clones, about two thirds appearing once. Whole-study results and caveats: Among non-shared clonotypes, generation probabilities were lower than among those shared by all four donors.

What was sequenced was memory CD4+ T cells sorted from blood. The sample's subset: CD45RA-negative fraction. This chain links TRBV19 with TRBJ1-1; 7 bases are shared with TRBD1. The clonotype was recovered from a young woman in good health. CDR3 loop: CASSIGRGQRKEAFF. The CDR3 nucleotides read TGTGCCAGTAGTATAGGGAGGGGACAGCGAAAAGAAGCTTTCTTT.